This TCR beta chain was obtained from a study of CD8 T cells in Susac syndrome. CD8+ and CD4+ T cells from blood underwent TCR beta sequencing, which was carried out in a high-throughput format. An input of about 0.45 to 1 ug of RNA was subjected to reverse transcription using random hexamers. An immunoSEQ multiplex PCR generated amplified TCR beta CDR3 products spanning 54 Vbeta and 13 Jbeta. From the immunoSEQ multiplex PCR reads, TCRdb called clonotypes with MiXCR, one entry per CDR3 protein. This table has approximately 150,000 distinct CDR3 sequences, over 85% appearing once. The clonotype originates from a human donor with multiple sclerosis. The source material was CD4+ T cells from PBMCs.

For the CDR3, the DNA is TGTGCCGGGTCTCTCCATCAGGAAGTAACTGAAGCTTTCTTT. Amino acid sequence: CAGSLHQEVTEAFF. The rearrangement joins TRBV7-9 to TRBJ1-1; the D is unclear. In germline, CDR1 is SEHNR, CDR2 FQNEAQ (reference sequence). The CDR3 totals 14 residues. Trimming removed 11 bases at V and 5 bases at J, with 21 bases between.